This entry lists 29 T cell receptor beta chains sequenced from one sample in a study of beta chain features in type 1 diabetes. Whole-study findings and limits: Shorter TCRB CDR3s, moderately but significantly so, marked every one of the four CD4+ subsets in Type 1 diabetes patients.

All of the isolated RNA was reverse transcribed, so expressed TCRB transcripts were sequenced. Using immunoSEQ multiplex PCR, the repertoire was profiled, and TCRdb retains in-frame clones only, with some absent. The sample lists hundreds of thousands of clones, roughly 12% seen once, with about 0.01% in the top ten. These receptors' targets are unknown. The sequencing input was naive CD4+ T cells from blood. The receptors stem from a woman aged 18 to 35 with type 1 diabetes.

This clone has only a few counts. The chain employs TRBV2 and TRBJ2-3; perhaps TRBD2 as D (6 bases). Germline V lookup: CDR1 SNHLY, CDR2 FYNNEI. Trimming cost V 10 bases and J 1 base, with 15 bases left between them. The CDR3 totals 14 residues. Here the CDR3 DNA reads TGTGCCACCTGTTGGTCTAGCGGCACAGATACGCAGTATTTT. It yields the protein CATCWSSGTDTQYF.

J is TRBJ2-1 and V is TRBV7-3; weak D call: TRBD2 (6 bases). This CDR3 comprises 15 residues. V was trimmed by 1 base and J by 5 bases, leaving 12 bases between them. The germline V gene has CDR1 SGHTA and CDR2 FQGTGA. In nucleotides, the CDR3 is TGTGCCAGCAGCTTAAGTGCTAGCGAACACAATGAGCAGTTCTTC. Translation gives CASSLSASEHNEQFF. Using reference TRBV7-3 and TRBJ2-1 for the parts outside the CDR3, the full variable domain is GAGVSQTPSNKVTEKGKYVELRCDPISGHTALYWYRQSLGQGPEFLIYFQGTGAADDSGLPNDRFFAVRPEGSVSTLKIQRTERGDSAVYLCASSLSASEHNEQFFGPGTRLTVL.

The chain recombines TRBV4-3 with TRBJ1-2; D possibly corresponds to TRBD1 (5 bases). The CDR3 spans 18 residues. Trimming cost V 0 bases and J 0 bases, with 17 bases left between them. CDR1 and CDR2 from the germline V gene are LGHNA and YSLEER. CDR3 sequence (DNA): TGCGCCAGCAGCCAAGATGGCGGACATACTACTTCTAACTATGGCTACACCTTC. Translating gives CASSQDGGHTTSNYGYTF.

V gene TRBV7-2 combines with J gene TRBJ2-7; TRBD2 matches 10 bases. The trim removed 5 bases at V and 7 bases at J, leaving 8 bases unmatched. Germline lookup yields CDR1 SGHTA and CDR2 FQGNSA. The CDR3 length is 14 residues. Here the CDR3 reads CASSTQGLALEQYF. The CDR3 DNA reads TGTGCCAGCAGCACACAGGGACTAGCGCTAGAGCAGTACTTC.

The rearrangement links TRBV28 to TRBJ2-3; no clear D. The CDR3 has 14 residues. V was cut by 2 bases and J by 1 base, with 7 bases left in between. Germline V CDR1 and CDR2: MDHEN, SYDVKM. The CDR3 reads CASSLRRGTDTQYF. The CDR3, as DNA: TGTGCCAGCAGTTTACGACGGGGCACAGATACGCAGTATTTT.

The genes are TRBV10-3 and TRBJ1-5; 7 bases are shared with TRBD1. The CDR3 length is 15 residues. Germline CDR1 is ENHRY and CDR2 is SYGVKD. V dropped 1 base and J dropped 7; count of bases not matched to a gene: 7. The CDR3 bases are TGTGCCATCAGTGAGTTGACAGGGATGGGCCAGCCCCAGCATTTT. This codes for CAISELTGMGQPQHF.

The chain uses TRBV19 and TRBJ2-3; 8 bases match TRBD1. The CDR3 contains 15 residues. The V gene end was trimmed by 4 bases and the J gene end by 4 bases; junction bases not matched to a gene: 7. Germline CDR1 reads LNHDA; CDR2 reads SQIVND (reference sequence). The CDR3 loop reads CASSTLTGVSDTQYF. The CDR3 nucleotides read TGTGCCAGTAGTACCCTGACAGGGGTATCAGATACGCAGTATTTT. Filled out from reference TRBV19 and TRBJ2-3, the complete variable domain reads DGGITQSPKYLFRKEGQNVTLSCEQNLNHDAMYWYRQDPGQGLRLIYYSQIVNDFQKGDIAEGYSVSREKKESFPLTVTSAQKNPTAFYLCASSTLTGVSDTQYFGPGTRLTVL.

The CDR3 region has the DNA TGTGCCAGCTCACAAAAGGGGACTGAAGCTTTCTTT. As protein: CASSQKGTEAFF. V is TRBV18 and J is TRBJ1-1; possibly TRBD1 for D (5 bases). V gave up 4 bases and J gave up 5 bases, with 8 bases separating them. Germline assignment: CDR1 KGHSH and CDR2 LQKENI. This CDR3 comprises 12 residues. The full variable domain, rest sourced from reference TRBV18 and TRBJ1-1, is NAGVMQNPRHLVRRRGQEARLRCSPMKGHSHVYWYRQLPEEGLKFMVYLQKENIIDESGMPKERFSAEFPKEGPSILRIQQVVRGDSAAYFCASSQKGTEAFFGQGTRLTVV.

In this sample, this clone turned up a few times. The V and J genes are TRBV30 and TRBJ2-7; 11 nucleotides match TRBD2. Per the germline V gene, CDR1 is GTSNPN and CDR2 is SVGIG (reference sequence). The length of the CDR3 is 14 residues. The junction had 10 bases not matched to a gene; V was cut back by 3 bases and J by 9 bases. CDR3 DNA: TGTGCCTGGAGAGCGAGACTAGCGGGACTTAGGCAGTACTTC. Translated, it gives CAWRARLAGLRQYF.

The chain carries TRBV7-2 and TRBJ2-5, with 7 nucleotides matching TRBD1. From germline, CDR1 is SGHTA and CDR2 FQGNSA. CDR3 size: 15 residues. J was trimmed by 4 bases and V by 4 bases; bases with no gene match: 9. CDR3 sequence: CASSSNRGIRETQYF. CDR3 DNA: TGTGCCAGCAGCTCCAACAGGGGTATTCGAGAGACCCAGTACTTC. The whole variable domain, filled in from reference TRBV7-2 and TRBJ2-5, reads GAGVSQSPSNKVTEKGKDVELRCDPISGHTALYWYRQSLGQGLEFLIYFQGNSAPDKSGLPSDRFSAERTGGSVSTLTIQRTQQEDSAVYLCASSSNRGIRETQYFGPGTRLLVL.

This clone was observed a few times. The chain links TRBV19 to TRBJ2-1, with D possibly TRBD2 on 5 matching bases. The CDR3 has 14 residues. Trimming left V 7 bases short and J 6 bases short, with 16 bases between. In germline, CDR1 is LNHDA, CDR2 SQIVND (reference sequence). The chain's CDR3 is CASKKRDLSNEQFF. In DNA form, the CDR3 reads TGTGCCAGTAAAAAGAGGGATTTGAGCAATGAGCAGTTCTTC.

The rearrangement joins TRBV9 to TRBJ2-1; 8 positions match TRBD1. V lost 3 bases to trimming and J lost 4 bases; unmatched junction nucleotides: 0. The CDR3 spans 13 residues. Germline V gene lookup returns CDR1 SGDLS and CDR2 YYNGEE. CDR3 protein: CASSGTGYNEQFF. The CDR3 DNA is TGTGCCAGCAGCGGGACAGGGTACAATGAGCAGTTCTTC.

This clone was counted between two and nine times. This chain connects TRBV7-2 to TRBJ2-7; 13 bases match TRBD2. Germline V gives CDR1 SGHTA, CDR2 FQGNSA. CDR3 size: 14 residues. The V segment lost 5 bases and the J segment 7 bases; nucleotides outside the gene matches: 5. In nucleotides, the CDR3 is TGTGCCAGCAGCACTAGCGGGAGGGCCGGGGAGCAGTACTTC. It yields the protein CASSTSGRAGEQYF.

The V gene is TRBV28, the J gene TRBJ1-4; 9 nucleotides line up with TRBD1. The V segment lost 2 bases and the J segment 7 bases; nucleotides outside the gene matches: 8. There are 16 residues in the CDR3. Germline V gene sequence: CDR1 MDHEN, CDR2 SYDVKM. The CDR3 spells CASSLRGQGSGEKLFF. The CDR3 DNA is TGTGCCAGCAGTTTACGGGGACAGGGCTCCGGTGAAAAACTGTTTTTT.

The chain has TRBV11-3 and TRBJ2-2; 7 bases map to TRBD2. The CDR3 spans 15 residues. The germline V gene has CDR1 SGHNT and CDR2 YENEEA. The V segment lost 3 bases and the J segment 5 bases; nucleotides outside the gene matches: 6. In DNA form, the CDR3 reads TGTGCCAGCAGCTTTCGCGGGAGTGGGACCGGGGAGCTGTTTTTT. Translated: CASSFRGSGTGELFF. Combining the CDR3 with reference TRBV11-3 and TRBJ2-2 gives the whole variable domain EAGVVQSPRYKIIEKKQPVAFWCNPISGHNTLYWYLQNLGQGPELLIRYENEEAVDDSQLPKDRFSAERLKGVDSTLKIQPAELGDSAVYLCASSFRGSGTGELFFGEGSRLTVL.

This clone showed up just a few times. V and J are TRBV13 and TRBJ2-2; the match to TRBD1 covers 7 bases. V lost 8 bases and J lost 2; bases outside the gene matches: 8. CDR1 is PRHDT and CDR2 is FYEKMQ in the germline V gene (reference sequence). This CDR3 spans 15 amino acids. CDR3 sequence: CASGGQSLNTGELFF. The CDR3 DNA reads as TGTGCCAGCGGGGGACAGTCTCTAAACACCGGGGAGCTGTTTTTT.

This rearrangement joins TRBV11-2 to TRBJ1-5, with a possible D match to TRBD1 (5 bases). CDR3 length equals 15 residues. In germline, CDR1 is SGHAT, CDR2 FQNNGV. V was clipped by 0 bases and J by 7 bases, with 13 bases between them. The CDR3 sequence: CASSLDSVRAQPQHF. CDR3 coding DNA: TGTGCCAGCAGCTTAGATAGTGTCAGGGCCCAGCCCCAGCATTTT.

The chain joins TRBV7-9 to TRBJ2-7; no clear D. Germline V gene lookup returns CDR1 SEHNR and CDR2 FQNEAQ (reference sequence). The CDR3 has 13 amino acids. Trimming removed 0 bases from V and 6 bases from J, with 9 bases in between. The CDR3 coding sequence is TGTGCCAGCAGCTTAGCGGTTCGCGCCGAGCAGTACTTC. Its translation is CASSLAVRAEQYF. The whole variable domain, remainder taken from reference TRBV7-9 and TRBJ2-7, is DTGVSQNPRHKITKRGQNVTFRCDPISEHNRLYWYRQTLGQGPEFLTYFQNEAQLEKSRLLSDRFSAERPKGSFSTLEIQRTEQGDSAMYLCASSLAVRAEQYFGPGTRLTVT.

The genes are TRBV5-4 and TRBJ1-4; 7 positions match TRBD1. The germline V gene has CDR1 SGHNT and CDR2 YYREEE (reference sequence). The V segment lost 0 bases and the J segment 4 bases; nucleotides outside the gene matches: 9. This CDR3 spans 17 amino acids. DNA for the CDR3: TGTGCCAGCAGCTTGGGAGGGGGCGCGTTTAATAATGAAAAACTGTTTTTT. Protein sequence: CASSLGGGAFNNEKLFF.

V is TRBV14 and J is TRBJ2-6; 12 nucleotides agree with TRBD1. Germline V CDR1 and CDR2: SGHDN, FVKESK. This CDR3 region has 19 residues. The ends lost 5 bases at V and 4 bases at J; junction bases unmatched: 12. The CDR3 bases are TGTGCCAGCAGCGACAGACCGGGACAGGGGGCGCGGGGGGCCAACGTCCTGACTTTC. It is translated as CASSDRPGQGARGANVLTF.

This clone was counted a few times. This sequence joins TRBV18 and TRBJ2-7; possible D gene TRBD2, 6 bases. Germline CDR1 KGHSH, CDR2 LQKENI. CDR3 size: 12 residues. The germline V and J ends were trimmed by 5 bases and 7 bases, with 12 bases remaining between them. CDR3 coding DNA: TGTGCCAGCTCAGAGACTAGACGGGAGCAGTACTTC. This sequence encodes CASSETRREQYF. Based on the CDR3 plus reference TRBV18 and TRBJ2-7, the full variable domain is NAGVMQNPRHLVRRRGQEARLRCSPMKGHSHVYWYRQLPEEGLKFMVYLQKENIIDESGMPKERFSAEFPKEGPSILRIQQVVRGDSAAYFCASSETRREQYFGPGTRLTVT.

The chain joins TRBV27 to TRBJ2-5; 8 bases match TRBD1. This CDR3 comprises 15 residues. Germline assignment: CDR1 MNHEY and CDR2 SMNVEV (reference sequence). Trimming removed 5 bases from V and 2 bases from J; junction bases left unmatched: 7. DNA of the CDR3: TGTGCCAGCAGTCCTCTAGGACAGGGTCAAGAGACCCAGTACTTC. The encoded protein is CASSPLGQGQETQYF.

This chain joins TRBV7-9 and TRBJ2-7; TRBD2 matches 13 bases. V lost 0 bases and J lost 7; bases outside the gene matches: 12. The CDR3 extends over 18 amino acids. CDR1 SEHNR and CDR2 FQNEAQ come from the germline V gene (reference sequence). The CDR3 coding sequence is TGTGCCAGCAGCTTAGCGGTTCGAACTAGCGGGAGGGCCAGGGAGCAGTACTTC. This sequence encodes CASSLAVRTSGRAREQYF.

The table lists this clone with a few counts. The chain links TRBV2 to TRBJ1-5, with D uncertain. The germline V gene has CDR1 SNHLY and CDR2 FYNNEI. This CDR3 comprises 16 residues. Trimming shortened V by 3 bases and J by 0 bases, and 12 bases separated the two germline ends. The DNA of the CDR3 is TGTGCCAGCAGTGAGTGGGCAGCCAATAGCAATCAGCCCCAGCATTTT. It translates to CASSEWAANSNQPQHF. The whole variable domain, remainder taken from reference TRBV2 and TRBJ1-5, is EPEVTQTPSHQVTQMGQEVILRCVPISNHLYFYWYRQILGQKVEFLVSFYNNEISEKSEIFDDQFSVERPDGSNFTLKIRSTKLEDSAMYFCASSEWAANSNQPQHFGDGTRLSIL.

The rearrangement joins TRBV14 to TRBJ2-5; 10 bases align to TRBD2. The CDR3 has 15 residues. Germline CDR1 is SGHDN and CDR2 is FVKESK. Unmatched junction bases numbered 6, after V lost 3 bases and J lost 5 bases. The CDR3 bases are TGTGCCAGCAGCCAGGCGACTAGCGGGCAGGAGACCCAGTACTTC. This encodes CASSQATSGQETQYF.

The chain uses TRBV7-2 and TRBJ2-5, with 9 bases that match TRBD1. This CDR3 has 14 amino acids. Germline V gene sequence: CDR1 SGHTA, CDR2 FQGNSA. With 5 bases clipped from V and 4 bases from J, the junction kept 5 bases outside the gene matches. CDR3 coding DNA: TGTGCCAGCAGCAACAACAGGGGGCTAGAGACCCAGTACTTC. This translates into CASSNNRGLETQYF.

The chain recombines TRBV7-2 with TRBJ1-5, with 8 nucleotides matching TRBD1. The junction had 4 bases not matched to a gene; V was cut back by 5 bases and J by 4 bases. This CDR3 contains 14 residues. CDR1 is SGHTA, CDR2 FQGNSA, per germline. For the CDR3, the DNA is TGTGCCAGCAGCCTGACAGGGGCGAATCAGCCCCAGCATTTT. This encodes CASSLTGANQPQHF.

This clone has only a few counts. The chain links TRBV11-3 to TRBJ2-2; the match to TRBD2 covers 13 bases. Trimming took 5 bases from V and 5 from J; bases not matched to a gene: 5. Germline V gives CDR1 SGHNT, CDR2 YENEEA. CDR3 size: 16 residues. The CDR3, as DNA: TGTGCCAGCAGCCCGGGACTAGCGGGGAATACCGGGGAGCTGTTTTTT. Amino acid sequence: CASSPGLAGNTGELFF.

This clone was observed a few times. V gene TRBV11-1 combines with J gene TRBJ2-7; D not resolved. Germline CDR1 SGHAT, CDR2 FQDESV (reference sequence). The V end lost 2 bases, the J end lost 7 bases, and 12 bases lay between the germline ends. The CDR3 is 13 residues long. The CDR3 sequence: CASSLLSGFEQYF. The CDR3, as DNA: TGTGCCAGCAGCTTACTATCGGGTTTTGAGCAGTACTTC.